What follows are 27 T cell receptor beta chains derived from one specimen sequenced in a study of memory CD4+ T cells and cytomegalovirus serostatus. Assay: immunoSEQ multiplex PCR; the TCRdb copy retains only in-frame clones and omits some. There are tens of thousands of clones in the sample; about 75% occur only once, and 0.5% to 0.65% lies in the top ten. The sort gate was single viable CD3+CD4+CD8-CD45RO+ cells for memory CD4+ T cells. Sequencing was performed on memory CD4+ T cells from blood. Every receptor here comes from an adult in good health and CMV-seronegative. Some clones in this sample may be carry-over from other donors' samples.

V gene TRBV6-1 combines with J gene TRBJ2-3; a possible D gene is TRBD2 (6 bases). In germline, CDR1 is MNHNS, CDR2 SASEGT. V was cut by 3 bases and J by 1 base, with 11 bases left in between. The CDR3 has 15 residues. In nucleotides, the CDR3 is TGTGCCAGCAGTGAGTCGGGGGTACGCACAGATACGCAGTATTTT. This gives the protein CASSESGVRTDTQYF.

The chain carries TRBV9 and TRBJ1-2, with a weak D call TRBD1 (5 bases). CDR1 is SGDLS and CDR2 is YYNGEE in the germline V gene. With 4 bases removed from V and 2 bases from J, the gap between germline ends came to 18 bases. This CDR3 is 16 amino acids long. The CDR3 reads CASSPVPGRRNYGYTF. The CDR3, as DNA: TGTGCCAGCAGCCCAGTCCCGGGACGGCGAAACTATGGCTACACCTTC.

The chain recombines TRBV13 with TRBJ1-3; TRBD1 agrees at 10 bases. Germline assignment: CDR1 PRHDT and CDR2 FYEKMQ (reference sequence). V was clipped by 0 bases and J by 3 bases; unmatched bases: 2. The CDR3 sequence is 16 residues long. CDR3: CASSLGGTGVGNTIYF. CDR3 DNA sequence: TGTGCCAGCAGCTTAGGAGGGACAGGGGTTGGAAACACCATATATTTT.

This chain connects TRBV11-3 to TRBJ1-1; the match to TRBD1 covers 8 bases. Germline lookup yields CDR1 SGHNT and CDR2 YENEEA. V lost 10 bases and J lost 0; bases outside the gene matches: 7. The CDR3 is 14 residues long. CDR3 DNA sequence: TGTGCCACTAAAGGACAGGGAATGAACACTGAAGCTTTCTTT. This translates into CATKGQGMNTEAFF. Full variable domain (missing parts from reference TRBV11-3 and TRBJ1-1): EAGVVQSPRYKIIEKKQPVAFWCNPISGHNTLYWYLQNLGQGPELLIRYENEEAVDDSQLPKDRFSAERLKGVDSTLKIQPAELGDSAVYLCATKGQGMNTEAFFGQGTRLTVV.

V is TRBV5-1 and J is TRBJ2-2; D might be TRBD2 (6 bases). Germline assignment: CDR1 SGHRS and CDR2 YFSETQ. Between the trimmed V and J ends, which lost 4 bases and 4 bases, there was a span of 8 bases. There are 13 residues in the CDR3. CDR3 residues: CASSLGGTGELFF. CDR3 bases: TGCGCCAGCAGCCTCGGGGGCACCGGGGAGCTGTTTTTT.

On this clone: Other DNA sequences in the same sample also yield this CDR3. The V call is TRBV7-9, the J call TRBJ2-2; no clear D. The ends were cut back, 1 base at V and 4 bases at J, with 1 base in the middle. The germline gives CDR1 SEHNR, CDR2 FQNEAQ (reference sequence). The CDR3 contains 12 residues. CDR3 sequence reads: CASSLVTGELFF. The CDR3 bases are TGTGCCAGCAGCTTAGTCACCGGGGAGCTGTTTTTT.

V usage is TRBV4-1 and J usage is TRBJ2-7, with a possible D match to TRBD1 (5 bases). V dropped 0 bases and J dropped 6 bases, with 12 bases sitting between them. The CDR3 length is 14 residues. From germline, CDR1 is MGHRA and CDR2 YSYEKL. The CDR3 region is CASSQEGRTIEQYF. In DNA form, the CDR3 reads TGCGCCAGCAGCCAAGAGGGAAGGACAATCGAGCAGTACTTC.

Comments on this clone: Sequence at one end of the junction differs from germline and may be a read error. This rearrangement joins TRBV5-4 to TRBJ2-2, with a tentative D call TRBD2 (5 bases). This CDR3 is built from 15 residues. Germline CDR1 reads SGHNT; CDR2 reads YYREEE (reference sequence). The CDR3 region is CASSPAVMNAGELFF. The CDR3 nucleotides are TGTGCCAGCAGTCCAGCGGTCATGAACGCCGGGGAGCTGTTTTTT.

The chain has TRBV30 and TRBJ1-1, with 8 bases aligning to TRBD1. The CDR3 sequence is 13 residues long. CDR1 is GTSNPN, CDR2 SVGIG, per germline (reference sequence). The V gene end was trimmed by 4 bases and the J gene end by 4 bases; junction bases not matched to a gene: 5. The CDR3 sequence is CAWTGGFSTEAFF. DNA of the CDR3: TGTGCCTGGACAGGGGGCTTTAGCACTGAAGCTTTCTTT.

This chain uses TRBV19 with TRBJ1-1, with D possibly being TRBD1 (6 bases). Trimming cost V 6 bases and J 0 bases, with 14 bases left between them. The CDR3 sequence is 15 residues long. The V gene's germline CDR1 is LNHDA and CDR2 SQIVND (reference sequence). CDR3 DNA: TGTGCCAGTAGCACAGGGTTTGGAGTGAACACTGAAGCTTTCTTT. Translating it yields CASSTGFGVNTEAFF.

The chain employs TRBV7-2 and TRBJ2-3; the D gene is possibly TRBD2 (6 bases). Germline assignment: CDR1 SGHTA and CDR2 FQGNSA. The CDR3 has 16 amino acids. Trimming cost V 1 base and J 1 base, with 12 bases left between them. The CDR3 region has the DNA TGTGCCAGCAGCTTAGTCCCTCAGCGGGGCACAGATACGCAGTATTTT. Protein product: CASSLVPQRGTDTQYF.

The chain is built from TRBV4-2 and TRBJ2-7, with D possibly being TRBD1 (6 bases). The CDR3 runs 16 residues. Germline lookup yields CDR1 LGHNA and CDR2 YNFKEQ. The ends were cut back, 0 bases at V and 3 bases at J, with 15 bases in the middle. DNA for the CDR3: TGTGCCAGCAGCCAAGATCCCCAAGGGGGTCGCTACGAGCAGTACTTC. Translated, it gives CASSQDPQGGRYEQYF.

The chain uses TRBV5-3 and TRBJ1-1, with a weak D call TRBD1 (5 bases). TRBV5-3 is labeled an ORF, and its function is uncertain. The CDR3 sequence is 19 residues long. Trimming took off 1 base at V and 1 base at J, with 23 bases between the two ends. The CDR3 spells CARSLRGMSGPEANTEAFF. The CDR3 nucleotides read TGTGCCAGAAGCTTGAGGGGTATGAGTGGGCCCGAAGCGAACACTGAAGCTTTCTTT.

The gene calls are TRBV5-1 and TRBJ2-3; perhaps D is TRBD1 or TRBD2 (6 bases each). The CDR3 length is 16 residues. The germline V and J ends were trimmed by 4 bases and 2 bases, with 17 bases remaining between them. Germline V gene lookup returns CDR1 SGHRS and CDR2 YFSETQ. The DNA for the CDR3 is TGCGCCAGCAGCCCAGTCGTGGGGGGCGCCACAGATACGCAGTATTTT. This gives the protein CASSPVVGGATDTQYF.

This clone turned up a few times. The rearrangement joins TRBV30 to TRBJ2-3; TRBD2 is a possible D gene (5 bases). V dropped 4 bases and J dropped 4 bases, with 15 bases sitting between them. Looked up from germline, CDR1 is GTSNPN and CDR2 is SVGIG (reference sequence). The CDR3 is 14 amino acids. The CDR3 here is CAWNQRFQADTQYF. The CDR3 nucleotides are TGTGCCTGGAATCAGCGGTTTCAAGCAGATACGCAGTATTTT.

The rearrangement joins TRBV7-2 to TRBJ2-5; D may correspond to TRBD1 or TRBD2 (5 bases each). Germline CDR1 reads SGHTA; CDR2 reads FQGNSA. The CDR3 runs 15 residues. Trimming removed 2 bases from V and 5 bases from J, with 15 bases in between. CDR3 amino acids: CASSLRGLGQETQYF. The CDR3 DNA reads TGTGCCAGCAGCTTACGGGGCCTCGGCCAGGAGACCCAGTACTTC.

The chain joins TRBV5-4 to TRBJ2-2; the match to TRBD1 covers 10 bases. Germline CDR1 reads SGHNT; CDR2 reads YYREEE (reference sequence). J was trimmed by 7 bases and V by 8 bases; bases with no gene match: 5. This CDR3 has 13 amino acids. Here the CDR3 reads CASGTGVFGELFF. For the CDR3, the DNA is TGTGCCAGTGGGACAGGGGTGTTCGGGGAGCTGTTTTTT.

The chain joins TRBV2 to TRBJ1-6, with unresolved D. V was trimmed by 5 bases and J by 2 bases, leaving 10 bases between them. CDR1 is SNHLY and CDR2 is FYNNEI in the germline V gene. This CDR3 region has 15 residues. The CDR3: CASSLNSPYNSPLHF. DNA for the CDR3: TGTGCCAGCAGTTTAAATTCTCCCTATAATTCACCCCTCCACTTT.

This clone has a handful of counts. Written as DNA, the CDR3 is TGTGCCAGCAGTGAACTGAGGGCGGTAGCGGGGTCATCCCACGAGCAGTACTTC. Amino acids: CASSELRAVAGSSHEQYF. The rearrangement joins TRBV6-1 to TRBJ2-7; 8 bases fit TRBD2. V gave up 2 bases and J gave up 5 bases; unmatched junction bases: 17. Germline CDR1 is MNHNS and CDR2 is SASEGT. The CDR3 is 18 residues long.

V and J are TRBV18 and TRBJ1-5; D is uncertain. V was pared by 6 bases and J by 2 bases, with 8 bases between. The CDR3 spans 13 residues. The germline V gene has CDR1 KGHSH and CDR2 LQKENI. The CDR3 is CASSPEGNQPQHF. CDR3 DNA: TGTGCCAGCTCCCCGGAAGGCAATCAGCCCCAGCATTTT. Full variable domain (rest looked up from reference TRBV18 and TRBJ1-5): NAGVMQNPRHLVRRRGQEARLRCSPMKGHSHVYWYRQLPEEGLKFMVYLQKENIIDESGMPKERFSAEFPKEGPSILRIQQVVRGDSAAYFCASSPEGNQPQHFGDGTRLSIL.

The CDR3 sequence: CASSSGIRGGVNEQFF. As DNA, the CDR3 is TGTGCCAGCAGCTCAGGGATACGGGGGGGGGTCAATGAGCAGTTCTTC. J is TRBJ2-1 and V is TRBV7-2, with 8 bases identical to TRBD2. Germline CDR1 is SGHTA and CDR2 is FQGNSA. With V trimmed by 4 bases and J by 6 bases, 11 bases remained unmatched. The CDR3 consists of 16 residues.

The chain combines TRBV18 with TRBJ1-1; weak D call: TRBD1 (5 bases). The ends were cut back, 6 bases at V and 6 bases at J, with 11 bases in the middle. The CDR3 length is 12 residues. CDR1 and CDR2 from the germline V gene are KGHSH and LQKENI. CDR3 coding DNA: TGTGCCAGCTCTCCGGGGGGGTCTGAAGCTTTCTTT. Encoded protein: CASSPGGSEAFF.

This clone occurred a few times. The chain carries TRBV30 and TRBJ1-4; D call uncertain. Trimming left V 3 bases short and J 8 bases short, with 10 bases between. The CDR3 length is 12 residues. Germline CDR1 is GTSNPN and CDR2 is SVGIG (reference sequence). The CDR3 protein is CAWSDIKEKLFF. CDR3 DNA: TGTGCCTGGAGCGATATCAAGGAAAAACTGTTTTTT.

V gene TRBV4-1 combines with J gene TRBJ1-5, with 7 nucleotides matching TRBD1. CDR1 is MGHRA and CDR2 is YSYEKL in the germline V gene. Trimming at V came to 0 bases and at J to 6 bases, leaving 8 bases not matched to a gene. CDR3 size: 16 residues. DNA for the CDR3: TGCGCCAGCAGCCAAGACCCGGGACAGTCGGGTCAGCCCCAGCATTTT. As protein: CASSQDPGQSGQPQHF.

The rearrangement joins TRBV4-2 to TRBJ1-2, with D possibly TRBD1 on 6 matching bases. Trimming took 5 bases from V and 0 from J, leaving 10 bases between them. This CDR3 is 14 amino acids long. Germline V gene sequence: CDR1 LGHNA, CDR2 YNFKEQ. This CDR3 is CASSVTGSNYGYTF. CDR3 DNA: TGTGCCAGCAGCGTTACAGGGTCTAACTATGGCTACACCTTC.

The chain recombines TRBV7-9 with TRBJ2-7, with TRBD1 as a possible D gene (5 bases). CDR1 and CDR2 from the germline V gene are SEHNR and FQNEAQ (reference sequence). The CDR3 totals 16 residues. V lost 0 bases and J 0 bases, leaving 12 bases between the germline ends. The DNA for the CDR3 is TGTGCCAGCAGCTTAGCGCTTGCAGGGATCTCCTACGAGCAGTACTTC. Translating it yields CASSLALAGISYEQYF.

The chain carries TRBV27 and TRBJ1-6, with TRBD1 as a possible D gene (5 bases). Trimming removed 7 bases from V and 0 bases from J, with 10 bases in between. This CDR3 is 15 amino acids long. The germline V gene has CDR1 MNHEY and CDR2 SMNVEV (reference sequence). The CDR3: CASKRQSSYNSPLHF. The CDR3 coding sequence is TGTGCCAGCAAAAGACAGAGCTCCTATAATTCACCCCTCCACTTT.